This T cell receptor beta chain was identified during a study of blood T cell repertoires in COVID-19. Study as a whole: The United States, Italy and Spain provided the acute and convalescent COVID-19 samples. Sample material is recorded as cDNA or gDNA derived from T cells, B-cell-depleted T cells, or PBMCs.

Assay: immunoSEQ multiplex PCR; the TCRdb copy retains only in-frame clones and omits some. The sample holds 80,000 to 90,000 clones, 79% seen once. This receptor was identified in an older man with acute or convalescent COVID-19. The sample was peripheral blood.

As DNA, the CDR3 is TGTGCCAGCAGCTTAGACAGTCAGTCCTACGAGCAGTACGTC. This codes for CASSLDSQSYEQYV. The chain joins TRBV7-9 to TRBJ2-7; D is uncertain. The CDR3 totals 14 residues. CDR1 is SEHNR and CDR2 is FQNEAQ in the germline V gene (reference sequence). The V end lost 1 base, the J end lost 1 base, and 8 bases lay between the germline ends.